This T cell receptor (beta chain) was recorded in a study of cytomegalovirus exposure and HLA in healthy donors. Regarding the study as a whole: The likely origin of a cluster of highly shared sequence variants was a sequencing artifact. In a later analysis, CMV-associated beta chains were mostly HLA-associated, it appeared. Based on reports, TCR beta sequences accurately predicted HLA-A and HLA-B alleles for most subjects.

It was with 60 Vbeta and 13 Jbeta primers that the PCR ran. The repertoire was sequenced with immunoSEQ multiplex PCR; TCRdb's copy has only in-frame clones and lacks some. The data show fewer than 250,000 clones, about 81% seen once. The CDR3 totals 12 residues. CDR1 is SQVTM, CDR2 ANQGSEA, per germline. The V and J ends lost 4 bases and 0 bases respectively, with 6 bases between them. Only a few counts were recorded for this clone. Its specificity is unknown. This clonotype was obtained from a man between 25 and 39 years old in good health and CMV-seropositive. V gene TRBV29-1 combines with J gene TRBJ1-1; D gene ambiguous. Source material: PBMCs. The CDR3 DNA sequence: TGCAGCGTTGGGACTCTGAACACTGAAGCTTTCTTT. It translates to CSVGTLNTEAFF.